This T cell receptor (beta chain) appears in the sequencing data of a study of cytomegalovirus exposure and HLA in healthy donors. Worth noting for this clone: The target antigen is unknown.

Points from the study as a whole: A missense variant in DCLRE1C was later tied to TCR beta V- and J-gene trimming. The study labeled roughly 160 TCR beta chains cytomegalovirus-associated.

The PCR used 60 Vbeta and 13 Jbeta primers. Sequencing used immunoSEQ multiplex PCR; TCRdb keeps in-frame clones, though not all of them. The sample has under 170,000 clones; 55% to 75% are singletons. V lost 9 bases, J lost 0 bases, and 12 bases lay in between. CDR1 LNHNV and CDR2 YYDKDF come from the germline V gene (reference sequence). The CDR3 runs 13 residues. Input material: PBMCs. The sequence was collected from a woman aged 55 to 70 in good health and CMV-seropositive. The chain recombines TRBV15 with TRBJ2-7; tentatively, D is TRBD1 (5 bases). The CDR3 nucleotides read TGTGCCACTAGTGACAGAATCTCCTACGAGCAGTACTTC. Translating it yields CATSDRISYEQYF.